This is a list of T cell receptor beta chains from one sample in a study of cytomegalovirus exposure and HLA in healthy donors. Clones were read by immunoSEQ multiplex PCR, and TCRdb kept only the in-frame ones, dropping some. Of about 140,000 clones listed, around 66% were seen once; the top ten hold roughly 6%. The specimen was PBMCs. These receptors came from a woman in her fifties or sixties in good health and CMV-seronegative. Both conserved end residues are part of each CDR3.

TRBV5-1	TRBJ2-5	CASSLAQAQETQYF
TRBV28	TRBJ2-7	CASSPAHSEQYF
TRBV19	TRBJ1-1	CASSPSGGPVTEAFF
TRBV4-3	TRBJ2-7	CASSQRTGGYEQYF
TRBV19	TRBJ1-5	CASSISRTAPQHF
TRBV14	TRBJ2-7	CASSQARDRRYEQYF
TRBV19	TRBJ1-5	CATKPGQGNQPQHF
TRBV5-5	TRBJ2-3	CASSSLDRGTDTQYF
TRBV4-3	TRBJ1-1	CASSQAWGTVNTEAFF
TRBV2	TRBJ1-5	CASRGLGGTNQPQHF
TRBV4-1	TRBJ1-5	CASSQVQVVNQPQHF